This T cell receptor (beta chain) was retrieved from a study of blood T cell repertoires in COVID-19. On the study more broadly: Spain, Italy and the United States supplied samples that represented acute and convalescent COVID-19.

In the original processing: Reference gene primer amplification in the assay estimated nucleated cell counts. The table came from immunoSEQ multiplex PCR; TCRdb's copy has only in-frame clones and leaves some out. V and J calls plus clone size are reproduced from that table; the DNA served to infer D and trimming. The sample shows some 270,000 clones, over 75% of them seen only once. Germline V lookup: CDR1 SNHLY, CDR2 FYNNEI. The CDR3 runs to 15 residues. V was pared by 1 base and J by 9 bases, with 5 bases of the junction left unmatched. This clone was counted once. The origin of this receptor is a woman aged 25 to 45 who had recovered from COVID-19. What was sequenced was PBMCs or T cells enriched from blood (not recorded which). V is TRBV2 and J is TRBJ1-6, with 8 bases identical to TRBD1. CDR3 protein: CASSEEGTGLSPLHF. The CDR3 DNA sequence: TGTGCCAGCAGTGAAGAGGGGACAGGCCTTTCACCCCTCCACTTT. Full variable domain (missing parts from reference TRBV2 and TRBJ1-6): EPEVTQTPSHQVTQMGQEVILRCVPISNHLYFYWYRQILGQKVEFLVSFYNNEISEKSEIFDDQFSVERPDGSNFTLKIRSTKLEDSAMYFCASSEEGTGLSPLHFGNGTRLTVT.